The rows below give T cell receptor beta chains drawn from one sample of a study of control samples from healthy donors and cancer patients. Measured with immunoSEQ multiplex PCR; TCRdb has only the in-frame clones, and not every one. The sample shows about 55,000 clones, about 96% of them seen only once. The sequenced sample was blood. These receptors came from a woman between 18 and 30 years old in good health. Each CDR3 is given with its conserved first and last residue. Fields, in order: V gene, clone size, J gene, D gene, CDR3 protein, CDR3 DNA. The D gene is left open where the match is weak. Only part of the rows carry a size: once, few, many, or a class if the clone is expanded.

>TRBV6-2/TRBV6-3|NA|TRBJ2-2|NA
CASSTGLDTGELFF
TGTGCCAGCAGTACAGGGTTAGACACCGGGGAGCTGTTTTTT
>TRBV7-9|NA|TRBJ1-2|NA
CASSSGLSYGYTF
TGTGCCAGCAGCTCTGGACTGTCCTATGGCTACACCTTC
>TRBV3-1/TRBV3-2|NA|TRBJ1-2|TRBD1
CASSQGGTALRDYGYTF
TGTGCCAGCAGCCAAGGGGGGACAGCCCTGCGAGACTATGGCTACACCTTC
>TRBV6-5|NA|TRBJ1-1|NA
CASTRGGTEAFF
TGTGCCAGCACCCGGGGGGGCACTGAAGCTTTCTTT
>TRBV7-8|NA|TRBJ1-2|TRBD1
CASSIRQGRGYTF
TGTGCCAGCAGCATCCGACAGGGTCGTGGCTACACCTTC
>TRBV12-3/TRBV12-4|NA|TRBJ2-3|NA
CASSSAGAGTQYF
TGTGCCAGCAGTTCTGCGGGGGCGGGTACGCAGTATTTT
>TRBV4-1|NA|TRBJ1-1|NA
CASSERRADTEAFF
TGCGCCAGCAGCGAAAGACGGGCCGACACTGAAGCTTTCTTT
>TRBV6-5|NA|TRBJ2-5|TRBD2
CASSLAGGQETQYF
TGTGCCAGCAGTCTAGCGGGGGGGCAAGAGACCCAGTACTTC
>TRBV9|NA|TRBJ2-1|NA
CASSSPGGVVSNEQFF
TGTGCCAGCAGCTCCCCCGGCGGAGTAGTTTCCAATGAGCAGTTCTTC
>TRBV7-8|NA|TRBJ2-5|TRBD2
CASSPAPGGTQYF
TGTGCCAGCAGCCCAGCACCGGGGGGGACCCAGTACTTC
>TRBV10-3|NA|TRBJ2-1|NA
CAISRIFPVNNEQFF
TGTGCCATCAGTCGGATTTTCCCTGTAAACAATGAGCAGTTCTTC
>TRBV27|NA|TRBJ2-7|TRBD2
CASSSTGTSGVFYEQYF
TGTGCCAGCAGTTCCACCGGGACTAGCGGGGTGTTCTACGAGCAGTACTTC
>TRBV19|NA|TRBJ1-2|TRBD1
CASSTPRTGQGYTF
TGTGCCAGTAGTACCCCCAGGACAGGGCAAGGCTACACCTTC
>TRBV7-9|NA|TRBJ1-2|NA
CASSVGLRGYTF
TGTGCCAGCAGCGTTGGACTACGGGGCTACACCTTC
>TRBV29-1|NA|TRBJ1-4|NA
CSVYIATNEKLFF
TGCAGCGTGTACATTGCAACTAATGAAAAACTGTTTTTT
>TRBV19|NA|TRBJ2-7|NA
CASSPDWGVTYEQYF
TGTGCCAGTAGCCCGGATTGGGGGGTTACCTACGAGCAGTACTTC
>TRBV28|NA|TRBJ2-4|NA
CASSPSDPPYIQYF
TGTGCCAGCAGTCCCTCTGACCCCCCGTATATTCAGTACTTC
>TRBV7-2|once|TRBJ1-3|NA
CASSLVGLSSGNTIYF
TGTGCCAGCAGCTTAGTTGGGCTGAGCTCTGGAAACACCATATATTTT
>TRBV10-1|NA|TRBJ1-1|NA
CASSGSGSKAEAFF
TGCGCCAGCAGTGGTTCCGGATCTAAGGCTGAAGCTTTCTTT
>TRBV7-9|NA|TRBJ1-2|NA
CASSLAGSVTYGYTF
TGTGCCAGCAGCTTAGCCGGCAGCGTTACCTATGGCTACACCTTC
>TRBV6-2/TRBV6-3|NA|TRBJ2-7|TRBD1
CASSYRDRRSFHEQYF
TGTGCCAGCAGTTACCGGGACAGGCGTTCTTTCCACGAGCAGTACTTC
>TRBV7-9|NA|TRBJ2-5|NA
CASSSDLLATQYF
TGTGCCAGCAGCTCGGACTTGCTTGCGACCCAGTACTTC